A selection of T cell receptor beta chains follows, all from one sample in a study of T cells in Graves' hyperthyroidism and ophthalmopathy. TCRdb re-analysed the multiplex PCR reads in MiXCR, keeping a single row per CDR3 protein. The repertoire holds just under 750,000 distinct CDR3 sequences, with over 35% as singletons. The material sequenced was blood. These receptors originate from a middle-aged woman with Graves' hyperthyroidism. CDR3s include the opening cysteine and the closing phenylalanine or tryptophan. The order of the fields is clone size, V gene, D gene, J gene, CDR3 DNA, CDR3 protein. The D gene is left open where the match is weak. Not every row has a clone size; where given, it reads once, few, many or a size class.

>many|TRBV29-1|.|TRBJ1-2
TGCAGCGTCGCGGAGAATAACTATGGCTACACCTTC
CSVAENNYGYTF
>.|TRBV27|.|TRBJ1-5
TGTGCCAGCAGTCTCAGGGGTACGGAGCCCCAGCATTTT
CASSLRGTEPQHF
>.|TRBV2|.|TRBJ2-7
TGTGCCAACAGGGTTTCCTACGAGCAGTACTTC
CANRVSYEQYF
>.|TRBV29-1|.|TRBJ2-2
TGCAGCGTCGCCGATTTGGACAGGAACACCGGGGAGCTGTTTTTT
CSVADLDRNTGELFF
>.|TRBV4-3|.|TRBJ2-7
TGCGCCAGCAGCCAAACCATAAGTCCGTACGAGCAGTACTTC
CASSQTISPYEQYF
>few|TRBV12-3/TRBV12-4|.|TRBJ2-6
TGTGCCAGCAGCCCCTGGGCATCCATATCCTCTGGGGCCAACGTCCTGACTTTC
CASSPWASISSGANVLTF
>few|TRBV12-3/TRBV12-4|.|TRBJ2-7
TGTGCCAGCAGTTTCGACCGGGACTTAACTTACGAGCAGTACTTC
CASSFDRDLTYEQYF
>.|TRBV20-1|.|TRBJ1-5
TGCAGTGCGTCGAAGGGAGGGGGCAATCAGCCCCAGCATTTT
CSASKGGGNQPQHF
>.|TRBV12-3/TRBV12-4|TRBD2|TRBJ2-7
TGTGCCAGCAGTTTAATCGGGGGGGCGAACTCCTACGAGCAGTACTTC
CASSLIGGANSYEQYF
>.|TRBV20-1|TRBD2|TRBJ2-7
TGCAGTGCTTCCGGGACTAGCGGATCTCAGGGACTCGAGCAGTACTTC
CSASGTSGSQGLEQYF
>few|TRBV5-1|.|TRBJ1-1
TGCGCCAGCAGCTTGGCTAGGGGTTTGAACACTGAAGCTTTCTTT
CASSLARGLNTEAFF
>once|TRBV13|.|TRBJ2-5
TGTGCCGGCAGCTTAGAACAGCAAGAGACCCAGTACTTC
CAGSLEQQETQYF
>.|TRBV20-1|TRBD2|TRBJ2-1
TGCAGTGCTAGAGAGACGGGACTAGGGGTCGGTGAGCAGTTCTTC
CSARETGLGVGEQFF
>many|TRBV7-9|.|TRBJ1-1
TGTGCCAGCAGCTTATCTGCGGCTTACACTGAAGCTTTCTTT
CASSLSAAYTEAFF
>.|TRBV12-3/TRBV12-4|.|TRBJ1-1
TGTGCCAGCAGGCCACAATGGCCTCTTCTCTTCTCGGAAGCTTTCTTT
CASRPQWPLLFSEAFF
>.|TRBV7-2|.|TRBJ1-1
TGTGCCAGCAGCCAAGCGACACCGACTGAAGCTTTCTTT
CASSQATPTEAFF
>few|TRBV6-5|TRBD1|TRBJ1-5
TGTGCCAGCAGTTATCCACAGGGGGCGCGAAGCAATCAGCCCCAGCATTTT
CASSYPQGARSNQPQHF